This is a list of T cell receptor beta chains from one sample in a study of OX40 agonist ivuxolimab in advanced cancers. Repertoires were generated with immunoSEQ multiplex PCR, while TCRdb's copy carries only in-frame clones and drops some. The data contain 50,000 to 65,000 clones, roughly 90% of them singletons. This material consisted of CD4+ or CD8+ T cells sorted from blood, taken in a trial of the OX40 agonist ivuxolimab. The receptors here all came from an adult with an advanced solid tumor such as melanoma, head and neck, liver or kidney cancer. The CDR3 runs from the conserved cysteine through the conserved F or W. D genes are given only for firm matches. The size field is filled for only some rows; it gives once, few, many or a size class.

j_gene	abundance	d_gene	v_gene	len	CDR3aa	CDR3nt
TRBJ1-1	.	.	TRBV4-2	14	CASSHVQEDTEAFF	TGTGCCAGCAGCCATGTACAGGAGGACACTGAAGCTTTCTTT
TRBJ1-5	.	TRBD1	TRBV4-3	14	CASSPDRANQPQHF	TGCGCCAGCAGCCCGGACAGGGCTAATCAGCCCCAGCATTTT
TRBJ1-1	once	.	TRBV12-5	11	CASGLDTEAFF	TGTGCTAGTGGTCTTGACACTGAAGCTTTCTTT
TRBJ2-7	.	.	TRBV30	12	CACSGDTYEQYF	TGTGCCTGTTCCGGGGACACCTACGAGCAGTACTTC
TRBJ1-4	few	.	TRBV18	15	CASSPPTAPNEKLFF	TGTGCCAGCTCACCACCGACAGCTCCGAATGAAAAACTGTTTTTT
TRBJ2-2	.	.	TRBV4-3	15	CASSQDFPGTGELFF	TGCGCCAGCAGCCAGGACTTCCCGGGGACCGGGGAGCTGTTTTTT
TRBJ2-1	.	.	TRBV30	13	CAWSVVENNEQFF	TGTGCCTGGAGTGTAGTAGAAAACAATGAGCAGTTCTTC
TRBJ2-1	.	.	TRBV5-1	11	CASSFSAEQFF	TGCGCCAGCAGCTTCAGCGCCGAGCAGTTCTTC
TRBJ2-5	.	.	TRBV4-1	15	CASSQDARGAETQYF	TGCGCCAGCAGCCAAGATGCGAGAGGGGCAGAGACCCAGTACTTC
TRBJ1-5	.	.	TRBV6-6	13	CASTPRGGQPQHF	TGTGCCAGCACCCCCAGGGGTGGGCAGCCCCAGCATTTT
TRBJ2-6	.	.	TRBV28	15	CASSPTGSGANVLTF	TGTGCCAGCAGTCCCACGGGCTCTGGGGCCAACGTCCTGACTTTC
TRBJ2-1	.	.	TRBV5-4	12	CASSSPRDEQFF	TGTGCCAGCAGCTCCCCCCGGGATGAGCAGTTCTTC
TRBJ1-3	.	TRBD1	TRBV4-3	18	CASSQRGQASGAGNTIYF	TGCGCCAGCAGCCAACGGGGACAGGCCAGCGGAGCTGGAAACACCATATATTTT
TRBJ2-3	.	TRBD2	TRBV5-8	17	CASSFGTSGLVADTQYF	TGTGCCAGCAGCTTCGGCACTAGCGGTTTGGTTGCAGATACGCAGTATTTT
TRBJ2-5	once	.	TRBV28	15	CASSLSGARGETQYF	TGTGCCAGCAGTTTAAGCGGGGCTAGGGGGGAGACCCAGTACTTC
TRBJ2-7	.	.	TRBV2	15	CASAVGAGEIYEQYF	TGTGCCAGCGCGGTCGGGGCAGGCGAAATCTACGAGCAGTACTTC
TRBJ1-1	.	TRBD1	TRBV14	15	CASSQYRGANTEAFF	TGTGCCAGCAGCCAGTACAGGGGGGCGAACACTGAAGCTTTCTTT
TRBJ2-1	.	TRBD2	TRBV6-4	14	CASSEGGRAHEQFF	TGTGCCAGCAGTGAAGGCGGGAGGGCGCATGAGCAGTTCTTC
TRBJ1-5	.	TRBD1	TRBV28	16	CASRRRTGGAGQPQHF	TGTGCCAGCAGAAGAAGGACAGGGGGCGCGGGTCAGCCCCAGCATTTT
TRBJ2-6	.	.	TRBV10-3	16	CAISEDLFSGANVLTF	TGTGCCATCAGTGAAGACCTCTTTTCTGGGGCCAACGTCCTGACTTTC
TRBJ2-1	.	TRBD2	TRBV27	12	CASKSAGEGQFF	TGTGCCAGCAAAAGTGCGGGAGAAGGGCAGTTCTTC
TRBJ1-2	.	.	TRBV6-6	13	CASHDGPNYGYTF	TGTGCCAGCCACGATGGGCCTAACTATGGCTACACCTTC
TRBJ2-5	.	.	TRBV28	12	CASRSHQETQYF	TGTGCCAGCAGAAGTCACCAAGAGACCCAGTACTTC
TRBJ1-5	.	.	TRBV29-1	12	CSPQGSNQPQHF	TGCAGCCCACAGGGTAGCAATCAGCCCCAGCATTTT
TRBJ1-2	once	.	TRBV4-1	14	CASSQDSGIYGYTF	TGCGCCAGCAGCCAAGATTCGGGGATCTATGGCTACACCTTC
TRBJ2-7	.	TRBD1	TRBV4-3	16	CASSQGSQGASYEQYF	TGCGCCAGCAGCCAAGGTTCACAGGGGGCGTCCTACGAGCAGTACTTC
TRBJ2-1	.	.	TRBV9	12	CASSFHHNEQFF	TGTGCCAGCAGCTTTCATCACAATGAGCAGTTCTTC
TRBJ2-1	few	TRBD2	TRBV4-3	16	CASSQVSGSSYNEQFF	TGCGCCAGCAGCCAAGTTAGCGGGAGCTCCTACAATGAGCAGTTCTTC
TRBJ2-5	.	TRBD1	TRBV13	19	CASSLEGTLAGTGGGTQYF	TGTGCCAGCAGCTTAGAGGGGACGCTGGCCGGGACAGGGGGCGGGACCCAGTACTTC
TRBJ2-1	.	TRBD2	TRBV11-2	17	CASSLGSSGRTYNEQFF	TGTGCCAGCAGCTTAGGGAGTAGCGGGAGAACCTACAATGAGCAGTTCTTC
TRBJ1-5	.	TRBD1	TRBV2	15	CASSEDQGGGQPQHF	TGTGCCAGCAGTGAGGATCAGGGGGGTGGACAGCCCCAGCATTTT
TRBJ2-7	.	TRBD1	TRBV30	13	CAWEQGVINEQYF	TGTGCCTGGGAACAGGGGGTGATCAACGAGCAGTACTTC
TRBJ1-1	.	.	TRBV27	14	CASSLRAGNTEAFF	TGTGCCAGCAGTTTAAGGGCCGGAAACACTGAAGCTTTCTTT
TRBJ2-1	.	TRBD1	TRBV7-9	16	CASSANPGTGYNEQFF	TGTGCCAGCAGCGCTAACCCCGGGACAGGCTACAATGAGCAGTTCTTC
TRBJ2-5	once	.	TRBV5-1	14	CASSLRGRAETQYF	TGCGCCAGCAGCTTACGGGGCAGGGCAGAGACCCAGTACTTC
TRBJ2-1	.	TRBD2	TRBV7-9	15	CASSPGTSDYNEQFF	TGTGCCAGCAGCCCCGGGACTAGCGATTACAATGAGCAGTTCTTC
TRBJ2-7	.	.	TRBV13	13	CASSGLRSAEQYF	TGTGCCAGCAGCGGGTTAAGATCGGCCGAGCAGTACTTC
TRBJ2-7	.	.	TRBV7-3	16	CASSLEQTSRPYEQYF	TGTGCCAGCAGCTTAGAGCAGACGAGTCGACCCTACGAGCAGTACTTC
TRBJ2-7	.	.	TRBV7-9	12	CASEGPSYEQYF	TGTGCCAGCGAAGGGCCCTCCTACGAGCAGTACTTC
TRBJ2-7	.	.	TRBV28	17	CASSWGPGNPLPIEQYF	TGTGCCAGCAGTTGGGGCCCAGGGAACCCCCTCCCAATCGAGCAGTACTTC
TRBJ2-7	.	.	TRBV6-1	12	CASSESSYEQYF	TGTGCCAGCAGTGAAAGTAGCTACGAGCAGTACTTC
TRBJ2-3	.	.	TRBV7-2	14	CASSLVPTTDTQYF	TGTGCCAGCAGCTTAGTACCGACCACAGATACGCAGTATTTT
TRBJ2-5	.	.	TRBV25-1	10	CASSDRVQYF	TGTGCCAGCAGTGATAGGGTACAGTACTTC
TRBJ2-3	.	.	TRBV5-4	14	CASSDGIETDTQYF	TGTGCCAGCAGCGATGGAATCGAGACAGATACGCAGTATTTT
TRBJ2-7	.	TRBD2	TRBV27	17	CASSLSGANSITYEQYF	TGTGCCAGCAGTTTAAGCGGGGCAAATTCCATTACCTACGAGCAGTACTTC
TRBJ1-2	.	TRBD1	TRBV7-2	14	CASSFAGGDYGYTF	TGTGCCAGCAGCTTTGCAGGGGGCGACTATGGCTACACCTTC
TRBJ2-2	.	.	TRBV18	14	CASSPPVNTGELFF	TGTGCCAGCTCACCACCGGTTAACACCGGGGAGCTGTTTTTT
TRBJ2-1	.	.	TRBV27	14	CASSSLWAGDEQFF	TGTGCCAGCAGTTCCCTGTGGGCAGGCGATGAGCAGTTCTTC
TRBJ2-3	.	TRBD1	TRBV6-6	16	CASSYSGTGAGDTQYF	TGTGCCAGCAGTTATTCCGGGACAGGGGCTGGAGATACGCAGTATTTT
TRBJ1-1	.	TRBD1	TRBV2	14	CASSEGGTGVGAFF	TGTGCCAGCAGCGAAGGAGGGACAGGGGTGGGAGCTTTCTTT
TRBJ2-1	.	.	TRBV27	16	CASSLFTESSYNEQFF	TGTGCCAGCAGTTTATTTACGGAGAGCTCCTACAATGAGCAGTTCTTC
TRBJ1-5	.	TRBD1	TRBV28	15	CASSRRGAGNQPQHF	TGTGCCAGCAGCCGCAGGGGGGCGGGAAATCAGCCCCAGCATTTT
TRBJ2-7	.	.	TRBV13	14	CASSFGTPRGEQYF	TGTGCCAGCAGCTTCGGGACTCCGAGGGGCGAGCAGTACTTC
TRBJ2-7	once	TRBD2	TRBV28	17	CASSPKLGLAGSYEQYF	TGTGCCAGCAGCCCGAAACTGGGACTAGCGGGTTCCTACGAGCAGTACTTC
TRBJ2-1	.	.	TRBV4-1	15	CASSQATGAYNEQFF	TGCGCCAGCAGCCAAGCGACGGGAGCTTACAATGAGCAGTTCTTC
TRBJ2-1	.	.	TRBV5-6	13	CASSLAGPGEQFF	TGTGCCAGCAGCTTGGCGGGGCCGGGTGAGCAGTTCTTC
TRBJ2-1	.	TRBD1	TRBV28	14	CASGAGTGYNEQFF	TGTGCCAGCGGGGCCGGGACAGGGTATAATGAGCAGTTCTTC
TRBJ1-1	.	TRBD1	TRBV2	14	CASSEYRGPTEAFF	TGTGCCAGCAGTGAATACAGGGGTCCGACTGAAGCTTTCTTT
TRBJ2-7	medium-sized	TRBD2	TRBV15	17	CATSRDPGTSGLKEQYF	TGTGCCACCAGCAGAGATCCCGGGACTAGCGGGCTTAAGGAGCAGTACTTC
TRBJ2-3	.	.	TRBV5-5	13	CASSLGFTDTQYF	TGTGCCAGCAGCTTGGGCTTCACAGATACGCAGTATTTT